Shown below are 2 T cell receptor beta chains from a single sample sequenced in a study of CXCR3-negative and CXCR3-positive naive CD8 T cells. Study outcomes and limitations: CXCR3-negative naive cells had less hydrophobic TRB CDR3s than did CXCR3-positive naive cells.

For these TCRs, the target antigens are not known. It was by 5' RACE with UMI labels that the TRB cDNA libraries were prepared. Each CDR3 protein gets one entry in TCRdb, which reprocessed the 5' RACE reads and gives no DNA. This repertoire includes about 120,000 distinct CDR3 sequences. Sequenced material: naive CXCR3+ CD8+ T cells from blood. Noted subset: CD45RO-CCR7+CD27+CD95- naive CD8+ T cells expressing CXCR3 (TNR3+). The receptors derive from a human donor in good health. Some clones in this sample may be carry-over from other donors' samples.

The V call is TRBV7-9, the J call TRBJ2-1; checking the TCRdb D call of TRBD2 is not possible without DNA. Germline CDR1 SEHNR, CDR2 FQNEAQ (reference sequence). This CDR3 spans 15 amino acids. The CDR3 loop reads CASSSLAGVYNEQFF.

The chain uses TRBV11-3 and TRBJ2-2. Germline V gives CDR1 SGHNT, CDR2 YENEEA. The CDR3 covers 14 residues. The CDR3 region is CASSFIGDPGELFF. Supplemented by reference TRBV11-3 and TRBJ2-2, the full variable domain reads EAGVVQSPRYKIIEKKQPVAFWCNPISGHNTLYWYLQNLGQGPELLIRYENEEAVDDSQLPKDRFSAERLKGVDSTLKIQPAELGDSAVYLCASSFIGDPGELFFGEGSRLTVL.